This T cell receptor (beta chain) was sequenced during a study of blood T cell repertoires in COVID-19. Study context: The United States, Italy and Spain supplied acute and convalescent COVID-19 samples.

Germline V gene lookup returns CDR1 MNHEY and CDR2 SVGAGI. Losses at the gene ends were 4 bases for V and 7 bases for J; bases not matched to a gene: 11. The CDR3 extends over 16 amino acids. In the authors' workflow: The authors estimated nucleated cell counts from reference gene primer amplification. Clones were sequenced by immunoSEQ multiplex PCR, and TCRdb holds only the in-frame ones, with some missing. The V and J calls and clone size are taken from that table; D and trimming were inferred from the DNA. The top ten clones hold about 7% of a sample with nearly 300,000 clones, 70% to 90% of them seen once.

The chain couples TRBV6-5 to TRBJ2-1; 9 nucleotides match TRBD2. Specimen: peripheral blood. The TCR sequence derives from a young woman who had recovered from COVID-19. CDR3 in amino acids: CASSSFRGGAGNEQFF. The CDR3 DNA reads as TGTGCCAGCAGTTCCTTTCGCGGGGGGGCTGGGAATGAGCAGTTCTTC.